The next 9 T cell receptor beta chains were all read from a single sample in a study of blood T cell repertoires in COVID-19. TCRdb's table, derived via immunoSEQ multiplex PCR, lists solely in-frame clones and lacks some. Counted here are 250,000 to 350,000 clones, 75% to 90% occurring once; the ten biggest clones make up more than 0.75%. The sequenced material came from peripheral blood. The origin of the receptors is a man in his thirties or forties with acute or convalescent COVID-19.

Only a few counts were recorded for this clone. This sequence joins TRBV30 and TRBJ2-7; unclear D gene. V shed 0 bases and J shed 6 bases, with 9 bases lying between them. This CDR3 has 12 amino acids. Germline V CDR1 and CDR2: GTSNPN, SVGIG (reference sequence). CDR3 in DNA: TGTGCCTGGAGTGTCCGTTTTCTCGAGCAGTACTTC. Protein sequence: CAWSVRFLEQYF.

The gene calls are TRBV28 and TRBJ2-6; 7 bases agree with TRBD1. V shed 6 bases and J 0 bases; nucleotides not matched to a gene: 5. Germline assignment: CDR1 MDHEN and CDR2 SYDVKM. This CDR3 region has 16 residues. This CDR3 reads CASSRTGHSGANVLTF. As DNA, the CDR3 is TGTGCCAGCAGCCGGACAGGCCACTCTGGGGCCAACGTCCTGACTTTC.

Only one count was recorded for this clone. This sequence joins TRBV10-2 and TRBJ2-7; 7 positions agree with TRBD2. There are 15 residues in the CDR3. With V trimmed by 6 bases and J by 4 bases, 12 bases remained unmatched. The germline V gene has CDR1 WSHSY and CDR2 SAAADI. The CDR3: CASSVPGTNGYEQYF. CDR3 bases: TGCGCCAGCAGCGTTCCCGGGACTAACGGTTACGAGCAGTACTTC.

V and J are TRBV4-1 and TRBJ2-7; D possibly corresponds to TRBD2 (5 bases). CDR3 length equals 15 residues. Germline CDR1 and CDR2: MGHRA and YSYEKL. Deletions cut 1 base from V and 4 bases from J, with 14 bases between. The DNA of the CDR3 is TGCGCCAGCAGCCAAGTGTCTACTAGTACGTACGAGCAGTACTTC. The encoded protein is CASSQVSTSTYEQYF.

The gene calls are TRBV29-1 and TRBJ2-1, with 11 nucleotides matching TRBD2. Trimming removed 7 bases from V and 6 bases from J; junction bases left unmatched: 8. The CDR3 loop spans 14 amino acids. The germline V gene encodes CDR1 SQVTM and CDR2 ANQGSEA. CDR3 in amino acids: CSGSSGRYINEQFF. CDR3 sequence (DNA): TGCAGCGGATCTAGCGGGAGGTACATCAATGAGCAGTTCTTC.

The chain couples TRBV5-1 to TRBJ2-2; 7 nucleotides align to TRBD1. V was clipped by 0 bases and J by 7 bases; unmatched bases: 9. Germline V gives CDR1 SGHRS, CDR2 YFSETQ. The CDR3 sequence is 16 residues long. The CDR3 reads CASSLVVTGQYGELFF. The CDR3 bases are TGCGCCAGCAGCTTGGTAGTGACAGGGCAGTACGGGGAGCTGTTTTTT.

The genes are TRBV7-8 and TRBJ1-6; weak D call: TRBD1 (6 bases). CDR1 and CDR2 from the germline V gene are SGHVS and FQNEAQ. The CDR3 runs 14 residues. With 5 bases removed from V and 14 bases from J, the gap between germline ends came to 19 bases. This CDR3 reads CASSLTGGRLALHF. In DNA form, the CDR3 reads TGTGCCAGCAGCCTGACAGGAGGCCGTCTAGCCCTCCACTTT.

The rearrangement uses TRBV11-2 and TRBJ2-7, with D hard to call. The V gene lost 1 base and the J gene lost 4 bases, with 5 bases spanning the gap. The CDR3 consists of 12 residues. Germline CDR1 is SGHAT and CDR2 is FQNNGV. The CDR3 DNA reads TGTGCCAGCAGCTTAGCCTCTTACGAGCAGTACTTC. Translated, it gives CASSLASYEQYF.

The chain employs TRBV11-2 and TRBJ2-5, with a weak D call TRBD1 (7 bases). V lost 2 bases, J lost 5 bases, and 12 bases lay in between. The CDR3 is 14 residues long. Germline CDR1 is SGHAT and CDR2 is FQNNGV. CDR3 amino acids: CASSLNPGGETQYF. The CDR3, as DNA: TGTGCCAGCAGCTTAAATCCAGGGGGGGAGACCCAGTACTTC.